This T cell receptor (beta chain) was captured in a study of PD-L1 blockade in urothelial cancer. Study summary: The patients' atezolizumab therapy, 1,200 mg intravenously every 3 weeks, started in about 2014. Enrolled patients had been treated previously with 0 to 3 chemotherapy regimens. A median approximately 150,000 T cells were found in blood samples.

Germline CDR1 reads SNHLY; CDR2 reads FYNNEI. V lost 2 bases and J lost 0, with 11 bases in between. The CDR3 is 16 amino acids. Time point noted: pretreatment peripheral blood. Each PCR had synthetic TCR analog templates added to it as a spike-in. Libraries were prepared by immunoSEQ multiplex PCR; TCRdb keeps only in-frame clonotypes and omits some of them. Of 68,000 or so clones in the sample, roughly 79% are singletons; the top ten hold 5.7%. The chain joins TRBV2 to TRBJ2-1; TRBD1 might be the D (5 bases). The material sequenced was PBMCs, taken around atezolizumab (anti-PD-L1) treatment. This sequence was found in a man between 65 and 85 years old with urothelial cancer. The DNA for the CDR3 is TGTGCCAGCAGTGAACCCAGGGAATCCTCCTACAATGAGCAGTTCTTC. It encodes CASSEPRESSYNEQFF. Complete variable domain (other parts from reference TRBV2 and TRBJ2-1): EPEVTQTPSHQVTQMGQEVILRCVPISNHLYFYWYRQILGQKVEFLVSFYNNEISEKSEIFDDQFSVERPDGSNFTLKIRSTKLEDSAMYFCASSEPRESSYNEQFFGPGTRLTVL.